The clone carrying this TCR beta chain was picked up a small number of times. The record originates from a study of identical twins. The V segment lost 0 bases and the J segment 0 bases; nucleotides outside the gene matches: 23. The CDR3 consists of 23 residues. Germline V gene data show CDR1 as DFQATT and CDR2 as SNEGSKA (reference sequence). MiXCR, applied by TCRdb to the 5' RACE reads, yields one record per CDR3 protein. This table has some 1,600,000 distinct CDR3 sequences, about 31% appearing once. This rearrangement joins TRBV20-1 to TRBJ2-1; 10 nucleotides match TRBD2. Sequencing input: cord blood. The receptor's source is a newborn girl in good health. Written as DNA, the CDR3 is TGCAGTGCTAGAGATTTATTTCCCCGGCGACTAGCGGGTATGTTTTACTCCTACAATGAGCAGTTCTTC. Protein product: CSARDLFPRRLAGMFYSYNEQFF.